Each of the 31 T cell receptor beta chains below was sequenced from the same sample in a study of CD8+CD57+ T cells in acquired aplastic anemia. Genomic DNA served as template for TCR beta VDJ and CDR3 profiling. TCRdb passed the reads through MiXCR, listing each CDR3 protein once. This table has approximately 220,000 distinct CDR3 sequences, 40% to 50% appearing once. Individuals selected for sequencing had exhibited CD8+CD57+ cell expansion on flow cytometry. Material: sorted CD4+, CD8+, or CD8+CD57+ T cells (not recorded which) from PBMCs. These receptors were collected from a human donor with aplastic anemia.

This clonotype was counted many times. The V call is TRBV6-6, the J call TRBJ1-2; D unclear. The ends were cut back, 9 bases at V and 2 bases at J, with 16 bases in the middle. CDR1 and CDR2 (germline): MNHNY, SVGAGI (reference sequence). The CDR3 totals 14 residues. The CDR3 DNA follows: TGTGCCAGTGCCTTGGGAACGGTGAACTATGGCTACACCTTC. This sequence encodes CASALGTVNYGYTF.

Concerning this clonotype: It may be a read error: a sequence one base away is much more abundant. The CDR3 loop reads CSARAIAGGDNEQYF. CDR3 sequence (DNA): TGCAGTGCTAGAGCCATAGCGGGAGGGGACAATGAGCAGTACTTC. The chain employs TRBV20-1 and TRBJ2-7; TRBD2 agrees at 11 bases. Germline V gene data show CDR1 as DFQATT and CDR2 as SNEGSKA (reference sequence). CDR3 length equals 15 residues. V trimming: 1 base; J trimming: 7 bases; junction bases outside the gene matches: 9.

The chain has TRBV7-8 and TRBJ1-1; D possibly corresponds to TRBD1 (5 bases). The ends were cut back, 5 bases at V and 7 bases at J, with 14 bases in the middle. The CDR3 is 13 amino acids. In germline, CDR1 is SGHVS, CDR2 FQNEAQ. This CDR3 is CASSGRQTFEAFF. CDR3 sequence (DNA): TGTGCCAGCAGCGGGCGACAGACCTTTGAAGCTTTCTTT.

This clonotype was seen a single time. The CDR3 sequence is CASSLEGLAGETQYF. In DNA form, the CDR3 reads TGCGCCAGCAGCTTGGAGGGGCTAGCGGGAGAGACCCAGTACTTC. The chain uses TRBV5-1 and TRBJ2-5; 8 bases are a match to TRBD2. The junction had 5 bases not matched to a gene; V was cut back by 0 bases and J by 4 bases. Looked up from germline, CDR1 is SGHRS and CDR2 is YFSETQ. The CDR3 runs 15 residues.

This clonotype was counted many times. V is TRBV9 and J is TRBJ2-7; 7 bases line up with TRBD2. There are 13 residues in the CDR3. Trimming removed 3 bases from V and 4 bases from J; junction bases left unmatched: 4. The germline V gene has CDR1 SGDLS and CDR2 YYNGEE. The CDR3 coding sequence is TGTGCCAGCAGCGGAGGCGGGAGTTACGAGCAGTACTTC. Its translation is CASSGGGSYEQYF.

CDR3 coding DNA: TGTGCCATCAGTCCACCGAGCTCTGGGGCCAACGTCCTGACTTTC. Amino acid sequence: CAISPPSSGANVLTF. V usage is TRBV10-3 and J usage is TRBJ2-6; no firm D call. CDR3 length: 15 residues. V lost 5 bases and J lost 0, with 8 bases in between. Germline CDR1 reads ENHRY; CDR2 reads SYGVKD.

At least ten counts were recorded for this clonotype. The rearrangement uses TRBV10-3 and TRBJ1-2, with TRBD1 identical over 10 bases. Germline V CDR1 and CDR2: ENHRY, SYGVKD. V was pared by 3 bases and J by 6 bases, with 7 bases of the junction left unmatched. This CDR3 spans 15 amino acids. CDR3 nucleotide sequence: TGTGCCATCAGTGACCGACAGGGGGCCAATGATGGCTACACCTTC. Translated: CAISDRQGANDGYTF.

This clonotype was found many times. The CDR3, as DNA: TGTGCCAGCAGCGGACCGGCGGGGGACAGAAGGATCCATGGCTACACCTTC. It encodes CASSGPAGDRRIHGYTF. J is TRBJ1-2 and V is TRBV7-9, with 7 nucleotides matching TRBD1. Germline assignment: CDR1 SEHNR and CDR2 FQNEAQ (reference sequence). V lost 5 bases, J lost 6 bases, and 18 bases stayed unmatched. The CDR3 extends over 17 amino acids.

The chain recombines TRBV4-1 with TRBJ2-1, with D possibly matching TRBD1 (6 bases). CDR1 MGHRA and CDR2 YSYEKL come from the germline V gene. The CDR3 covers 16 residues. Deletions cut 4 bases from V and 0 bases from J, with 13 bases between. CDR3 sequence: CASSPDRLSSYNEQFF. For the CDR3, the DNA is TGCGCCAGCAGCCCGGACAGACTAAGCTCCTACAATGAGCAGTTCTTC.

A few counts support this clonotype. This chain connects TRBV4-1 to TRBJ2-1; TRBD1 matches 8 bases. There are 16 residues in the CDR3. The junction had 7 bases not matched to a gene; V was cut back by 1 base and J by 5 bases. CDR1 and CDR2 (germline): MGHRA, YSYEKL. The CDR3 nucleotides are TGCGCCAGCAGCCAAGGAGAGGGGACAGGACACAATGAGCAGTTCTTC. The encoded protein is CASSQGEGTGHNEQFF.

This rearrangement joins TRBV7-3 to TRBJ2-3; 10 positions match TRBD2. Germline assignment: CDR1 SGHTA and CDR2 FQGTGA. With V trimmed by 4 bases and J by 6 bases, 4 bases remained unmatched. This CDR3 is 14 amino acids long. The CDR3: CASSSSGGGDTQYF. CDR3 in DNA: TGTGCCAGCAGCTCTAGCGGGGGTGGGGATACGCAGTATTTT.

This clonotype has a count of ten or more. CDR3 residues: CASSYSSANSYEQYF. The CDR3 nucleotides are TGTGCCAGCAGTTACTCTAGTGCCAATTCCTACGAGCAGTACTTC. This chain uses TRBV6-2 or TRBV6-3 with TRBJ2-7; D is unclear. This CDR3 has 15 residues. V was cut by 0 bases and J by 1 base, with 10 bases left in between. The germline V gene has CDR1 MNHEY and CDR2 SVGEGT.

This clonotype has a count of ten or more. The chain is built from TRBV19 and TRBJ2-1, with 11 bases identical to TRBD2. Trimming removed 4 bases from V and 4 bases from J; junction bases left unmatched: 6. Germline V CDR1 and CDR2: LNHDA, SQIVND (reference sequence). The CDR3 is 16 amino acids. The DNA for the CDR3 is TGTGCCAGTAGTACCCTGACTAGCGGGGTATACAATGAGCAGTTCTTC. It yields the protein CASSTLTSGVYNEQFF.

The chain is built from TRBV15 and TRBJ2-7, with TRBD2 identical over 11 bases. There are 19 residues in the CDR3. Germline V lookup: CDR1 LNHNV, CDR2 YYDKDF (reference sequence). Germline trimming cut 3 bases from V and 2 bases from J; bases unmatched to any gene: 15. CDR3 residues: CATSSSAARTSGGPYEQYF. The CDR3 DNA reads TGTGCCACCAGCAGTTCCGCAGCCCGTACTAGCGGGGGACCCTACGAGCAGTACTTC.

J is TRBJ1-5 and V is TRBV7-8, with D possibly TRBD1 on 5 matching bases. CDR1 is SGHVS, CDR2 FQNEAQ, per germline. V was cut by 5 bases and J by 9 bases, with 17 bases left in between. CDR3 length: 14 residues. The CDR3 is CASSPGLADRPQHF. In DNA, the CDR3 is TGTGCCAGCAGCCCAGGGTTGGCGGATCGGCCCCAGCATTTT.

The chain carries TRBV2 and TRBJ1-2, with D perhaps TRBD1 (6 bases). Germline assignment: CDR1 SNHLY and CDR2 FYNNEI. This CDR3 is built from 12 residues. Trimming removed 4 bases from V and 5 bases from J, with 8 bases in between. In nucleotides, the CDR3 is TGTGCCAGCAGTGTCACAGGGTATGGCTACACCTTC. It encodes CASSVTGYGYTF.

This clonotype was picked up many times. V and J are TRBV19 and TRBJ1-6; D is perhaps TRBD1 (5 bases). Deletions cut 3 bases from V and 5 bases from J, with 11 bases between. The CDR3 runs 15 residues. Germline-derived CDR1 and CDR2 are LNHDA and SQIVND (reference sequence). CDR3 in DNA: TGTGCCAGTAGTATGCCGGGACGTAATAATTCACCCCTCCACTTT. Translating gives CASSMPGRNNSPLHF. The entire variable domain, with the rest obtained from reference TRBV19 and TRBJ1-6, is as follows: DGGITQSPKYLFRKEGQNVTLSCEQNLNHDAMYWYRQDPGQGLRLIYYSQIVNDFQKGDIAEGYSVSREKKESFPLTVTSAQKNPTAFYLCASSMPGRNNSPLHFGNGTRLTVT.

This chain connects TRBV4-3 to TRBJ2-1; TRBD1 aligns across 7 bases. The CDR3 is 18 residues long. Per germline, CDR1 LGHNA and CDR2 YSLEER. V dropped 0 bases and J dropped 0; count of bases not matched to a gene: 8. The CDR3 here is CASSQDERAGGSYNEQFF. DNA for the CDR3: TGCGCCAGCAGCCAAGATGAACGGGCAGGGGGCTCCTACAATGAGCAGTTCTTC.

The J gene is TRBJ1-2, the V gene TRBV7-2, with unresolved D. Germline-derived CDR1 and CDR2 are SGHTA and FQGNSA. The CDR3 covers 14 residues. Trimming stripped 8 bases from V and 7 bases from J, with 20 bases between. This CDR3 is CASAVEAPSGGYTF. CDR3 nucleotides: TGTGCCAGCGCAGTAGAGGCTCCTTCAGGTGGCTACACCTTC.

The table lists this clonotype with many counts. The V call is TRBV9, the J call TRBJ2-4; the match to TRBD1 covers 7 bases. Germline CDR1 SGDLS, CDR2 YYNGEE. Trimming took 3 bases from V and 8 from J; bases not matched to a gene: 5. The CDR3 contains 13 residues. Here the CDR3 reads CASSEDRFDIQYF. The DNA of the CDR3 is TGTGCCAGCAGCGAGGACAGGTTCGACATTCAGTACTTC. The variable domain in full, completed from reference TRBV9 and TRBJ2-4, reads DSGVTQTPKHLITATGQRVTLRCSPRSGDLSVYWYQQSLDQGLQFLIQYYNGEERAKGNILERFSAQQFPDLHSELNLSSLELGDSALYFCASSEDRFDIQYFGAGTRLSVL.

Remarks on this clonotype: A read error may produce the germline difference seen at one junction end. The rearrangement joins TRBV9 to TRBJ2-7, with a possible D match to TRBD2 (5 bases). The CDR3 extends over 12 amino acids. In germline, CDR1 is SGDLS, CDR2 YYNGEE. CDR3 sequence (DNA): TGTGCCAGCAGCGTCGGGCTCGGGGAGCTGTACTTC. This sequence encodes CASSVGLGELYF.

This clonotype turned up a few times. The rearrangement uses TRBV15 and TRBJ1-6; weak D call: TRBD1 (6 bases). V was cut by 0 bases and J by 8 bases, with 11 bases left in between. Per germline, CDR1 LNHNV and CDR2 YYDKDF (reference sequence). CDR3 length equals 15 residues. The CDR3 nucleotides read TGTGCCACCAGCAGAGATCCGGCAGGGGATTCACCCCTCCACTTT. As protein: CATSRDPAGDSPLHF. Filled out from reference TRBV15 and TRBJ1-6, the complete variable domain reads DAMVIQNPRYQVTQFGKPVTLSCSQTLNHNVMYWYQQKSSQAPKLLFHYYDKDFNNEADTPDNFQSRRPNTSFCFLDIRSPGLGDTAMYLCATSRDPAGDSPLHFGNGTRLTVT.

CDR3 in amino acids: CATSGGSSYNEQYF. For the CDR3, the DNA is TGTGCCACCAGCGGGGGCAGCTCCTACAATGAGCAGTATTTT. This sequence joins TRBV15 and TRBJ2-3, with D perhaps matching TRBD1 (6 bases). V lost 5 bases and J lost 11, with 20 bases in between. The CDR3 is made up of 14 amino acids. CDR1 is LNHNV, CDR2 YYDKDF, per germline (reference sequence).

In its sample, this clonotype was seen many times. The rearrangement uses TRBV11-2 and TRBJ2-7, with D unresolved. Trimming took 5 bases from V and 2 from J, leaving 4 bases between them. CDR1 SGHAT and CDR2 FQNNGV come from the germline V gene. The CDR3 length is 11 residues. DNA for the CDR3: TGTGCCAGCAGCACAACCTACGAGCAGTACTTC. Residues: CASSTTYEQYF.

The chain is built from TRBV19 and TRBJ2-3; the match to TRBD1 covers 8 bases. The CDR3 sequence is 14 residues long. V lost 9 bases and J lost 6; bases outside the gene matches: 11. The V gene's germline CDR1 is LNHDA and CDR2 SQIVND (reference sequence). The CDR3 region is CASHSTGVLDTQYF. CDR3 nucleotides: TGTGCCAGCCATTCGACAGGGGTCCTCGATACGCAGTATTTT.

This clonotype was seen repeatedly, ten times or more. CDR3 region: CASSLETRETQYF. CDR3 DNA: TGTGCCAGCAGCTTAGAGACAAGGGAGACCCAGTACTTC. The chain recombines TRBV7-9 with TRBJ2-5; unclear D gene. CDR3 size: 13 residues. The V end lost 1 base, the J end lost 5 bases, and 8 bases lay between the germline ends. From germline, CDR1 is SEHNR and CDR2 FQNEAQ (reference sequence).

As regards this clonotype: No conserved phenylalanine or tryptophan ends this CDR3, so it is likely a read error. It is unclear where the CDR3 begins or ends on the DNA, so no DNA is shown, and the CDR3 is as TCRdb lists it. The chain couples TRBV6-1 to TRBJ2-2; the D segment call TRBD1 is taken from the table without a DNA check. Per germline, CDR1 MNHNS and CDR2 SASEGT. The length of the CDR3 is 9 amino acids, counting both ends. CDR3 region: CASSPGQLQ.

This clonotype was detected ten times or more. The chain recombines TRBV7-9 with TRBJ2-5; perhaps TRBD2 as D (6 bases). Germline V gene data show CDR1 as SEHNR and CDR2 as FQNEAQ (reference sequence). The CDR3 is made up of 16 amino acids. V shed 2 bases and J shed 4 bases, with 17 bases lying between them. This chain's CDR3 is CASSLSLGRERETQYF. CDR3 coding DNA: TGTGCCAGCAGCTTAAGCCTGGGCCGGGAGCGAGAGACCCAGTACTTC. Complete variable domain (other parts from reference TRBV7-9 and TRBJ2-5): DTGVSQNPRHKITKRGQNVTFRCDPISEHNRLYWYRQTLGQGPEFLTYFQNEAQLEKSRLLSDRFSAERPKGSFSTLEIQRTEQGDSAMYLCASSLSLGRERETQYFGPGTRLLVL.

Ten or more counts support this clonotype. V is TRBV29-1 and J is TRBJ1-4; D is perhaps TRBD1 (5 bases). The CDR3 consists of 14 residues. V was pared by 0 bases and J by 6 bases, with 11 bases between. Germline assignment: CDR1 SQVTM and CDR2 ANQGSEA. The CDR3 loop reads CSVEDPGVYEKLFF. The CDR3 coding sequence is TGCAGCGTTGAAGATCCGGGGGTGTATGAAAAACTGTTTTTT.

The V gene is TRBV20-1, the J gene TRBJ2-3; D possibly corresponds to TRBD2 (6 bases). This CDR3 spans 15 amino acids. Deletions cut 5 bases from V and 1 base from J, with 16 bases between. Germline loops: CDR1 DFQATT, CDR2 SNEGSKA (reference sequence). The CDR3 here is CSAQGFGTRTDTQYF. The DNA for the CDR3 is TGCAGTGCTCAAGGTTTCGGGACTCGCACAGATACGCAGTATTTT.

This chain joins TRBV20-1 and TRBJ2-2; 7 bases are shared with TRBD1. Germline assignment: CDR1 DFQATT and CDR2 SNEGSKA (reference sequence). This CDR3 comprises 16 residues. V trimming: 3 bases; J trimming: 8 bases; junction bases outside the gene matches: 15. The CDR3 sequence is CSASPQGDRGSGELFF. CDR3 sequence (DNA): TGCAGTGCTAGCCCTCAGGGGGACAGAGGATCAGGGGAGCTGTTTTTT.